A single sample gave rise to the 11 T cell receptor beta chains below, sequenced in a study of blood T cells in healthy people across ages. The second PCR ran roughly 6 to 12 cycles with a sample-barcoded 5' primer and J-beta primers. One entry per CDR3 protein results from TCRdb running MiXCR on the 5' RACE reads. The table records about 640,000 distinct CDR3 sequences, approximately 59% of them present only once. The source material was blood. The receptors shown here come from a man aged 55 to 70 in good health.

The rearrangement uses TRBV27 and TRBJ2-5; no definite D call. This CDR3 contains 15 residues. V was cut by 3 bases and J by 4 bases, with 15 bases left in between. Germline CDR1 is MNHEY and CDR2 is SMNVEV (reference sequence). The DNA of the CDR3 is TGTGCCAGCAGTTTGGGCCGAAGGTCCCCAGAGACCCAGTACTTC. It encodes CASSLGRRSPETQYF.

The V and J genes are TRBV20-1 and TRBJ2-5, with no clear D. Germline V gene data show CDR1 as DFQATT and CDR2 as SNEGSKA (reference sequence). With 6 bases removed from V and 3 bases from J, the gap between germline ends came to 5 bases. The CDR3 contains 10 residues. The CDR3: CSAFKETQYF. DNA for the CDR3: TGCAGTGCCTTTAAAGAGACCCAGTACTTC.

This rearrangement joins TRBV6-6 to TRBJ2-5, with D unresolved. The CDR3 is made up of 15 amino acids. In germline, CDR1 is MNHNY, CDR2 SVGAGI (reference sequence). Trimming left V 4 bases short and J 5 bases short, with 17 bases between. The CDR3 DNA reads TGTGCCAGCAGTTCCCCATTGGGTGCCGCGGAGACCCAGTACTTC. This translates into CASSSPLGAAETQYF.

The chain combines TRBV20-1 with TRBJ1-2; 8 nucleotides line up with TRBD1. V dropped 6 bases and J dropped 2; count of bases not matched to a gene: 14. The CDR3 runs 16 residues. The germline V gene encodes CDR1 DFQATT and CDR2 SNEGSKA (reference sequence). The CDR3 sequence: CSAIPEAGGANYGYTF. The CDR3 nucleotides read TGCAGTGCCATCCCAGAGGCAGGGGGCGCAAACTATGGCTACACCTTC.

The gene calls are TRBV7-8 and TRBJ1-5, with D uncertain. Per germline, CDR1 SGHVS and CDR2 FQNEAQ. V lost 1 base and J lost 15, with 16 bases in between. The CDR3 covers 13 residues. This CDR3 is CASSLVGGPGRHF. The CDR3 DNA is TGTGCCAGCAGCTTAGTGGGCGGCCCCGGGAGGCATTTT.

The chain links TRBV7-9 to TRBJ2-7, with D maybe TRBD1 (5 bases). Trimming took off 1 base at V and 0 bases at J, with 16 bases between the two ends. The CDR3 has 17 residues. Per germline, CDR1 SEHNR and CDR2 FQNEAQ (reference sequence). CDR3 sequence reads: CASSLEGSGRYSYEQYF. As DNA, the CDR3 is TGTGCCAGCAGCTTAGAAGGGTCAGGGCGATACTCCTACGAGCAGTACTTC.

This rearrangement joins TRBV5-1 to TRBJ2-1; tentatively, D is TRBD1 (5 bases). Germline CDR1 and CDR2: SGHRS and YFSETQ. Between the trimmed V and J ends, which lost 2 bases and 8 bases, there was a span of 17 bases. CDR3 size: 15 residues. The CDR3 nucleotides read TGCGCCAGCAGCTTAAAAGGGGCTTTTAGGGATGAGCAGTTCTTC. Its protein is CASSLKGAFRDEQFF.

Only a few counts were recorded for this clonotype. DNA for the CDR3: TGTGCCAGCAGGCTGGACTTCAACCACGGGGAGACCCAGTACTTC. Its translation is CASRLDFNHGETQYF. The chain joins TRBV27 to TRBJ2-5; the D gene is possibly TRBD2 (5 bases). Germline-derived CDR1 and CDR2 are MNHEY and SMNVEV (reference sequence). The CDR3 length is 15 residues. V was cut by 6 bases and J by 5 bases, with 19 bases left in between.

This clonotype turned up a few times. The chain recombines TRBV5-1 with TRBJ2-1, with 8 bases that match TRBD1. Germline lookup yields CDR1 SGHRS and CDR2 YFSETQ. The V gene end was trimmed by 4 bases and the J gene end by 4 bases; junction bases not matched to a gene: 10. CDR3 length: 16 amino acids. The CDR3 loop reads CASSRSTGAGYNEQFF. In nucleotides, the CDR3 is TGCGCCAGCAGCAGGTCGACAGGGGCGGGTTACAATGAGCAGTTCTTC.

This clonotype was recorded only once. The chain recombines TRBV10-1 with TRBJ2-6, with 10 bases identical to TRBD1. After removal of 4 bases from V and 0 bases from J, the junction contained 18 bases not matched to a gene. The germline V gene encodes CDR1 WNHNN and CDR2 SYGVQD (reference sequence). CDR3 length: 22 amino acids. The CDR3 DNA reads TGCGCCAGCAGTGGGGTTGTGCCGAGGGACAGGGGCCTAATCTCTGGGGCCAACGTCCTGACTTTC. Translation gives CASSGVVPRDRGLISGANVLTF.

The chain recombines TRBV29-1 with TRBJ2-7; 7 positions agree with TRBD1. The CDR3 runs to 14 residues. The germline V gene encodes CDR1 SQVTM and CDR2 ANQGSEA. V trimming: 0 bases; J trimming: 1 base; junction bases outside the gene matches: 3. CDR3 bases: TGCAGCGTTGAAGAACAGGGGAAATCCTACGAGCAGTACTTC. This codes for CSVEEQGKSYEQYF.